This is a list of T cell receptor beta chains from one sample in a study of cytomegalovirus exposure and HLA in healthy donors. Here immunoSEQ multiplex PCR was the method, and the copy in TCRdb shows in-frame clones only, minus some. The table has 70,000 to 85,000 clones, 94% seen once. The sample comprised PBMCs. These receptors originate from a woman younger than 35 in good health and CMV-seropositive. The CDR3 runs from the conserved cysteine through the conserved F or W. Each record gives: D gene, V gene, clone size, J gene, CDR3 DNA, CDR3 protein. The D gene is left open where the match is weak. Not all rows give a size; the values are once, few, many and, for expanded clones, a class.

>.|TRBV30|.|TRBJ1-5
TGTGCCTGGAGTGTATCCGGGAACCAGCCCCAGCATTTT
CAWSVSGNQPQHF
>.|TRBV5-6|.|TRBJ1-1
TGTGCCAGCAGCTTGTCCTCGGTGGAAGCTTTCTTT
CASSLSSVEAFF
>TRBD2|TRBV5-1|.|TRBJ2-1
TGCGCCAGCAGCCACCGCGGGGGGCAGTACAATGAGCAGTTCTTC
CASSHRGGQYNEQFF
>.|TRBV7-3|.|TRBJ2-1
TGTGCCAGCAGCTCCCCCCTGGCGGGGAGCTCCTACAATGAGCAGTTCTTC
CASSSPLAGSSYNEQFF
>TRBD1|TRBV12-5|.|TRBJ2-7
TGTGCTAGTGGTTGGCCGGGGGCCGGGACAGGGGGCTACGAGCAGTACTTC
CASGWPGAGTGGYEQYF
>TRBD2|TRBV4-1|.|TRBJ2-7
TGCGCCAGCAGCCAAGTCCCTGGAACTAGCGGGAGGGCCTACGAGCAGTACTTC
CASSQVPGTSGRAYEQYF
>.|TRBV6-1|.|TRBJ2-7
TGTGCCAGCAACCCCTACAGGGGGGGATACGAGCAGTACTTC
CASNPYRGGYEQYF
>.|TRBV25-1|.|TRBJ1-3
TGTGCCAGCAGTCCAGGAGGTGGAAACACCATATATTTT
CASSPGGGNTIYF
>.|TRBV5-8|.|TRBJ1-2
TGTGCCAGCAGCTTGTGGAGGTTTGGCTACACCTTC
CASSLWRFGYTF
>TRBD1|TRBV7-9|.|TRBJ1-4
TGTGCCAGCAGCCTACGGTGGGGACAGGAGAATGAAAAACTGTTTTTT
CASSLRWGQENEKLFF
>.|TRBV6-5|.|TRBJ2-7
TGTGCCAGCAGAGGACTAGGGGGCGAGCAGTACTTC
CASRGLGGEQYF
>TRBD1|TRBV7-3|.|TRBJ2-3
TGTGCCAGCAGCTTGGGGACAGGGAAGACAGATACGCAGTATTTT
CASSLGTGKTDTQYF
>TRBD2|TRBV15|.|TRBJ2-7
TGTGCCACCAGCAGAGCCCGGGAGGCCTACGAGCAGTACTTC
CATSRAREAYEQYF
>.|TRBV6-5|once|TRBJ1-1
TGTGCCACTCAAAGATCCCAGACAGGAAACACTGAAGCTTTCTTT
CATQRSQTGNTEAFF
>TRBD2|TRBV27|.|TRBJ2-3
TGTGCCAGCACTTCAGCGGGAGGTAGAGATACGCAGTATTTT
CASTSAGGRDTQYF
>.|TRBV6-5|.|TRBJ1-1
TGTGCCAGCAGTTACTCGACGGAGGCGTCTTTAGCTTTCTTT
CASSYSTEASLAFF
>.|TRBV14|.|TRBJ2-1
TGTGCCAGCAGCCAGGACTGGGGTGGCGGCAATGAGCAGTTCTTC
CASSQDWGGGNEQFF
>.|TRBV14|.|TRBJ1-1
TGTGCCAGCAGCCTTACCGCCGGGAACACTGAAGCTTTCTTT
CASSLTAGNTEAFF
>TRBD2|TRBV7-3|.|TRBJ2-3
TGTGCCAGCAGCCTTACTAGCGGGTTCACAGATACGCAGTATTTT
CASSLTSGFTDTQYF
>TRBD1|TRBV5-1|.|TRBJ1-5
TGCGCCAGCAGCTGGGGAGACAGGGCTGATCAGCCCCAGCATTTT
CASSWGDRADQPQHF
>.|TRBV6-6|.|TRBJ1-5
TGTGCCAGCAGTCCCACGACCTCAGGGGATCAGCCCCAGCATTTT
CASSPTTSGDQPQHF
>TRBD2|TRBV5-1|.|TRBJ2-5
TGCGCCAGCAGTTGGGACAGCGGGGGGCAGACCCAGTACTTC
CASSWDSGGQTQYF
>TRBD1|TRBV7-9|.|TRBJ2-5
TGTGCCAGCAGCTTAAGGGACAGGAAACAAGAGACCCAGTACTTC
CASSLRDRKQETQYF
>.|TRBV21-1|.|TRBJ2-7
TGTGACACCGGGGAAGGGCTGCGGAGCGCATACGAGCAGTACTTC
CDTGEGLRSAYEQYF
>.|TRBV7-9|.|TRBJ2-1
TGTGCCAGCAGCCGACAGCTCGACTCCTACAATGAGCAGTTCTTC
CASSRQLDSYNEQFF
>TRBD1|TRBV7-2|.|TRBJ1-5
TGTGCCAGCAGCGGGACAGGGGGTCAGCCCCAGCATTTT
CASSGTGGQPQHF
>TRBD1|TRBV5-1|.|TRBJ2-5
TGCGCCAGCAGCACCCAGGACAGGGGGACAGGGGCCCAGTACTTC
CASSTQDRGTGAQYF